This TCR beta chain appears in the sequencing data of a study of vaccination and CD4 T cells after COVID-19. The overall study: Convalescent individuals numbered four females and six males, two being Hispanic. Timing of post-vaccine sample collection was a median about 72 days after dose two, with a range of 14 to 241. Study-wide results and limits: For SARS-CoV-2-reactive clonotypes, the median went from approximately 21 to 38, a nonsignificant increase.

The sample holds a few counts of this clonotype. Antigen specificity is unknown. Researchers used the Oncomine TCR Beta short-read assay to sequence DNA from cultured CD4+ T cells. Each CDR3 protein gets one entry after TCRdb re-called the PCR reads with MiXCR. The sample shows over 9,500 distinct CDR3 sequences, roughly 50% of them seen only once. The treatment is: approximately 9-day PBMC culture with coronavirus spike peptide pools or control peptides (ViraFEST assay). Trimming took 0 bases from V and 0 from J, leaving 0 bases between them. The CDR3 has 14 residues. The germline CDR1 and CDR2 sequences are ENHRY and SYGVKD.

The sample consisted of CD4+ T cells from blood, cultured in vitro. This clonotype was obtained from a human donor who had recovered from COVID-19. The chain carries TRBV10-3 and TRBJ2-6, with D unclear. CDR3 sequence reads: CAISESSGANVLTF. CDR3 sequence (DNA): TGTGCCATCAGTGAGTCCTCTGGGGCCAACGTCCTGACTTTC.